The 28 T cell receptor beta chains given below trace back to one sample, sequenced in a study of shared clonotypes between healthy human individuals (dated by TCRdb to 2018 to 2021). Library preparation employed the immunoSEQ multiplex PCR assay. What TCRdb holds here is the immuneACCESS table cut down to in-frame rearrangements. Part of the clones is not present; checked against another copy, under half of the missing clones reflect an unresolved V gene, and the others are unexplained. The sample includes fewer than 800,000 clones, with under 95% observed a single time. The top ten hold 24% of the sample. CD8 naive samples consisted of CD45RO-negative cells that were positively selected for CCR7, yielding a CD45RA+CCR7+ population without TemRA cells. The sample taken for sequencing was naive CD8+ T cells sorted from blood. The cell subset or site tag for this specimen amounts to: CD45RA+CCR7+. Receptor source: a man aged 25 to 45 in good health.

The rearrangement links TRBV7-6 to TRBJ2-1, with 9 bases that match TRBD1. V trimming: 2 bases; J trimming: 1 base; junction bases outside the gene matches: 6. Germline V lookup: CDR1 SGHVS, CDR2 FNYEAQ. The CDR3 is made up of 17 amino acids. CDR3 amino acids: CASSLIAGTGSYNEQFF. CDR3 bases: TGTGCCAGCAGCTTAATCGCCGGGACAGGGTCCTACAATGAGCAGTTCTTC.

The CDR3 protein is CSVLGHTKNIQYF. The CDR3 nucleotides read TGCAGCGTGCTAGGACACACCAAAAACATTCAGTACTTC. The chain combines TRBV29-1 with TRBJ2-4; TRBD1 is a possible D gene (5 bases). The germline V gene has CDR1 SQVTM and CDR2 ANQGSEA. This CDR3 contains 13 residues. The V end lost 6 bases, the J end lost 2 bases, and 11 bases lay between the germline ends.

This chain connects TRBV7-9 to TRBJ2-7; D is unresolved. V shed 1 base and J shed 6 bases, with 10 bases lying between them. The CDR3 extends over 13 amino acids. Per germline, CDR1 SEHNR and CDR2 FQNEAQ (reference sequence). The DNA of the CDR3 is TGTGCCAGCAGCTTAGACCCTTGGGGCGAGCAGTACTTC. Translating it yields CASSLDPWGEQYF.

The V call is TRBV27, the J call TRBJ2-1; D unclear. This CDR3 region has 14 residues. Germline values: CDR1 MNHEY, CDR2 SMNVEV (reference sequence). Trimming pared 5 bases from V and 6 bases from J, leaving 14 bases between. DNA of the CDR3: TGTGCCAGCAGTCCCGACGGAAGGTCCAATGAGCAGTTCTTC. Protein: CASSPDGRSNEQFF.

V is TRBV29-1 and J is TRBJ2-5, with D maybe TRBD1 (6 bases). This CDR3 is 16 amino acids long. The V gene lost 4 bases and the J gene lost 2 bases, with 20 bases spanning the gap. CDR1 is SQVTM and CDR2 is ANQGSEA in the germline V gene. The CDR3 loop reads CSVGGDRRLIQETQYF. The CDR3 nucleotides are TGCAGCGTTGGAGGCGACAGGAGGCTGATACAAGAGACCCAGTACTTC.

This clone was found once. The chain joins TRBV11-1 to TRBJ2-5; tentative D call: TRBD2 (6 bases). CDR3 length: 15 amino acids. Germline CDR1 reads SGHAT; CDR2 reads FQDESV (reference sequence). V was cut by 3 bases and J by 2 bases, with 13 bases left in between. CDR3 bases: TGTGCCAGCAGCTTGTGGTTGGGGAGGCAAGAGACCCAGTACTTC. Its translation is CASSLWLGRQETQYF.

For this clone: Other DNA variants within this sample encode the same CDR3. This rearrangement joins TRBV6-5 to TRBJ2-7; D unclear. The CDR3 spans 11 residues. Deletions cut 5 bases from V and 0 bases from J, with 2 bases between. The V gene's germline CDR1 is MNHEY and CDR2 SVGAGI. The CDR3 is CASSGSYEQYF. The CDR3 region has the DNA TGTGCCAGCAGTGGCTCCTACGAGCAGTACTTC.

The J gene is TRBJ2-7, the V gene TRBV19; D gene unclear. Trimming stripped 7 bases from V and 4 bases from J, with 5 bases between. The CDR3 is 10 amino acids. The V gene's germline CDR1 is LNHDA and CDR2 SQIVND (reference sequence). The CDR3 is CASKHYEQYF. The CDR3 DNA reads as TGTGCCAGTAAGCATTACGAGCAGTACTTC.

The gene calls are TRBV30 and TRBJ2-7, with D uncertain. This CDR3 contains 12 residues. CDR1 is GTSNPN and CDR2 is SVGIG in the germline V gene (reference sequence). V gave up 1 base and J gave up 3 bases, with 7 bases separating them. CDR3 sequence (DNA): TGTGCCTGGAGTGGACCGGGCTACGAGCAGTACTTC. Protein: CAWSGPGYEQYF.

The CDR3 spells CASSQVSLGETQYF. In DNA, the CDR3 is TGTGCCAGCAGCCAAGTGTCTCTTGGGGAGACCCAGTACTTC. The chain couples TRBV14 to TRBJ2-5; D gene unclear. From germline, CDR1 is SGHDN and CDR2 FVKESK. This CDR3 is built from 14 residues. V was pared by 1 base and J by 5 bases, with 11 bases between.

The chain combines TRBV19 with TRBJ2-7; 8 nucleotides align to TRBD1. The CDR3 is made up of 12 amino acids. V lost 8 bases to trimming and J lost 6 bases; unmatched junction nucleotides: 6. From germline, CDR1 is LNHDA and CDR2 SQIVND (reference sequence). CDR3: CASGQGFVEQYF. Here the CDR3 DNA reads TGTGCCAGTGGACAGGGTTTTGTCGAGCAGTACTTC.

The chain has TRBV5-1 and TRBJ2-1; no reliable D call. CDR1 is SGHRS, CDR2 YFSETQ, per germline. This CDR3 has 12 amino acids. V dropped 4 bases and J dropped 3 bases, with 5 bases sitting between them. The chain's CDR3 is CASSVNYNEQFF. As DNA, the CDR3 is TGCGCCAGCAGCGTGAACTACAATGAGCAGTTCTTC.

This rearrangement joins TRBV4-1 to TRBJ2-1; D may be TRBD2 (6 bases). Germline V gene sequence: CDR1 MGHRA, CDR2 YSYEKL. The CDR3 is 14 residues long. Trimming left V 4 bases short and J 6 bases short, with 13 bases between. The CDR3, as DNA: TGCGCCAGCAGCCCTTCTATGACTAGCAATGAGCAGTTCTTC. This encodes CASSPSMTSNEQFF.

V usage is TRBV7-9 and J usage is TRBJ2-7; D uncertain. Germline V lookup: CDR1 SEHNR, CDR2 FQNEAQ (reference sequence). CDR3 size: 12 residues. V lost 5 bases and J lost 3, with 8 bases in between. For the CDR3, the DNA is TGTGCCAGCAGCGAAACCCACTACGAGCAGTACTTC. Its protein is CASSETHYEQYF.

The rearrangement joins TRBV4-1 to TRBJ2-1, with D tentatively TRBD1 or TRBD2 (5 bases each). V lost 0 bases, J lost 3 bases, and 9 bases lay in between. The CDR3 consists of 15 residues. From germline, CDR1 is MGHRA and CDR2 YSYEKL. CDR3 bases: TGCGCCAGCAGCCAAGATGGGGGAGACTACAATGAGCAGTTCTTC. This encodes CASSQDGGDYNEQFF.

J is TRBJ1-2 and V is TRBV29-1, with a tentative D call TRBD1 (6 bases). Trimming left V 8 bases short and J 8 bases short, with 15 bases between. Per the germline V gene, CDR1 is SQVTM and CDR2 is ANQGSEA. This CDR3 has 11 amino acids. The CDR3 region is CSTPTGRGYTF. In DNA, the CDR3 is TGCAGCACTCCGACAGGTCGCGGCTACACCTTC.

The chain combines TRBV6-6 with TRBJ2-3; maybe TRBD2 (5 bases). V dropped 3 bases and J dropped 3 bases, with 7 bases sitting between them. From germline, CDR1 is MNHNY and CDR2 SVGAGI (reference sequence). The length of the CDR3 is 13 residues. This CDR3 reads CASSYRETDTQYF. The DNA for the CDR3 is TGTGCCAGCAGTTATAGGGAGACAGATACGCAGTATTTT.

The J gene is TRBJ2-2, the V gene TRBV7-9; D unresolved. V gave up 1 base and J gave up 3 bases, with 3 bases separating them. Germline V gene data show CDR1 as SEHNR and CDR2 as FQNEAQ (reference sequence). This CDR3 is 13 amino acids long. CDR3 region: CASSLGYTGELFF. The CDR3 nucleotides are TGTGCCAGCAGCTTAGGGTACACCGGGGAGCTGTTTTTT.

On this clone itself: Other DNA variants within this sample encode the same CDR3. The V gene is TRBV7-9, the J gene TRBJ2-7; D is undetermined. The germline V gene encodes CDR1 SEHNR and CDR2 FQNEAQ (reference sequence). The CDR3 is made up of 14 amino acids. V lost 0 bases and J 0 bases, leaving 6 bases between the germline ends. The CDR3 DNA reads TGTGCCAGCAGCTTAGCGGTCAGCTCCTACGAGCAGTACTTC. Residues: CASSLAVSSYEQYF.

This rearrangement joins TRBV29-1 to TRBJ1-5; D perhaps matches TRBD1 (6 bases). The CDR3 is 14 residues long. Germline CDR1 and CDR2: SQVTM and ANQGSEA. CDR3 sequence (DNA): TGCTTCAATGGGGGGGGCAGACCCAATCAGCCCCAGCATTTT. It yields the protein CFNGGGRPNQPQHF.

This chain connects TRBV27 to TRBJ2-1; the D is unclear. Trimming left V 4 bases short and J 0 bases short, with 7 bases between. The CDR3 loop spans 14 amino acids. Germline V gene data show CDR1 as MNHEY and CDR2 as SMNVEV (reference sequence). CDR3 bases: TGTGCCAGCAGTTGGCTAGACTCCTACAATGAGCAGTTCTTC. This gives the protein CASSWLDSYNEQFF.

This chain uses TRBV11-3 with TRBJ2-1, with D possibly matching TRBD2 (5 bases). The length of the CDR3 is 13 residues. Trimming removed 4 bases at V and 10 bases at J, with 14 bases between. Germline assignment: CDR1 SGHNT and CDR2 YENEEA. The CDR3 loop is CASSYESGSEQFF. Written as DNA, the CDR3 is TGTGCCAGCAGCTACGAGTCGGGGAGCGAGCAGTTCTTC. Supplemented by reference TRBV11-3 and TRBJ2-1, the full variable domain reads EAGVVQSPRYKIIEKKQPVAFWCNPISGHNTLYWYLQNLGQGPELLIRYENEEAVDDSQLPKDRFSAERLKGVDSTLKIQPAELGDSAVYLCASSYESGSEQFFGPGTRLTVL.

This clone is a singleton in its sample. The sample contains more than one DNA sequence encoding this CDR3. The chain carries TRBV9 and TRBJ2-3; D is unclear. The length of the CDR3 is 14 residues. Germline V gene data show CDR1 as SGDLS and CDR2 as YYNGEE. V was pared by 2 bases and J by 0 bases, with 7 bases between. DNA for the CDR3: TGTGCCAGCAGCGTTGACGGTAGCACAGATACGCAGTATTTT. It translates to CASSVDGSTDTQYF.

CDR3 sequence reads: CASQASGTEQFF. The CDR3 nucleotides are TGTGCCAGTCAGGCTAGCGGGACCGAGCAGTTCTTC. This rearrangement joins TRBV19 to TRBJ2-7; 9 nucleotides align to TRBD2. Near its end, the DNA agrees better with TRBJ2-1, so the J call may be wrong. The CDR3 is 12 amino acids. Germline assignment: CDR1 LNHDA and CDR2 SQIVND (reference sequence).

V is TRBV28 and J is TRBJ2-7; D not certain. Trimming cost V 7 bases and J 9 bases, with 19 bases left between them. Germline loops: CDR1 MDHEN, CDR2 SYDVKM. CDR3 length: 13 residues. CDR3 coding DNA: TGTGCCAGCACCTCGGACGCCCCCTCTGGGCAGTACTTC. Protein: CASTSDAPSGQYF. The full variable domain, rest sourced from reference TRBV28 and TRBJ2-7, is DVKVTQSSRYLVKRTGEKVFLECVQDMDHENMFWYRQDPGLGLRLIYFSYDVKMKEKGDIPEGYSVSREKKERFSLILESASTNQTSMYLCASTSDAPSGQYFGPGTRLTVT.

The V call is TRBV4-3, the J call TRBJ2-5; perhaps TRBD2 as D (5 bases). The CDR3 is 13 residues long. V gave up 1 base and J gave up 7 bases, with 10 bases separating them. Germline-derived CDR1 and CDR2 are LGHNA and YSLEER. DNA for the CDR3: TGCGCCAGCAGCCAAGGGACTCCCCGGACCCAGTACTTC. Encoded protein: CASSQGTPRTQYF.

The chain has TRBV19 and TRBJ1-1, with a possible D match to TRBD1 (5 bases). V lost 6 bases to trimming and J lost 7 bases, with 21 bases between them. This CDR3 has 15 residues. Germline assignment: CDR1 LNHDA and CDR2 SQIVND (reference sequence). The CDR3 DNA follows: TGTGCCAGTAGAGGGACTTCCTACTCTGGAGGTGAAGCTTTCTTT. Protein sequence: CASRGTSYSGGEAFF.

There are many counts of this clone. This chain uses TRBV11-2 with TRBJ2-7; D possibly uses TRBD1 or TRBD2 (6 bases each). This CDR3 region has 16 residues. Between the trimmed V and J ends, which lost 2 bases and 2 bases, there was a span of 16 bases. Per germline, CDR1 SGHAT and CDR2 FQNNGV. In nucleotides, the CDR3 is TGTGCCAGCAGCTTAAGGGTCGGGGGCGCGACCTACGAGCAGTACTTC. Translated, it gives CASSLRVGGATYEQYF.